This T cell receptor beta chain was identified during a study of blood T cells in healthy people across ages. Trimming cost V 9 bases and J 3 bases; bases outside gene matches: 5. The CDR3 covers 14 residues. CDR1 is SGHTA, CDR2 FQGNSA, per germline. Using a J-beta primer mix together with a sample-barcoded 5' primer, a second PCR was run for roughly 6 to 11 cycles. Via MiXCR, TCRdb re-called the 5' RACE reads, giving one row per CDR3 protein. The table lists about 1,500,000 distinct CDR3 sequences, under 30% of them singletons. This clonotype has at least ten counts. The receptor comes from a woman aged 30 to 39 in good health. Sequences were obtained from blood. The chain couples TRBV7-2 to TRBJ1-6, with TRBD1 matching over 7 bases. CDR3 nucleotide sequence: TGTGCCAGTGGACAGGACCTCTATAATTCACCCCTCCACTTT. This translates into CASGQDLYNSPLHF.